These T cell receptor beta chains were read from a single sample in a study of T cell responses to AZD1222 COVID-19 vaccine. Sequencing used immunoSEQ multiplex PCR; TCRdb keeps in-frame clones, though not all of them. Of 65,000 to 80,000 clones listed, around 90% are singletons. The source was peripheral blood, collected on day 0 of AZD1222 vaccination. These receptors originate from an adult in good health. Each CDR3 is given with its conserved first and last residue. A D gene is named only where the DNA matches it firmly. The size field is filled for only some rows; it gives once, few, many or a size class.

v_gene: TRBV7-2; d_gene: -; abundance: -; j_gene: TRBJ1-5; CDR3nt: TGTGCCAGCAGTTCGAATGCAGGGAGTGATCAGCCCCAGCATTTT; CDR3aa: CASSSNAGSDQPQHF
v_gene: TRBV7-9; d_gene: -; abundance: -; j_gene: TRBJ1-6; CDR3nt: TGTGCCAGCAGCCCAGGTGGGGATTCACCCCTCCACTTT; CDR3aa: CASSPGGDSPLHF
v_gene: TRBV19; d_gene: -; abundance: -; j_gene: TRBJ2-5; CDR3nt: TGTGCCAGTTCGGACCAAGAGACCCAGTACTTC; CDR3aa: CASSDQETQYF
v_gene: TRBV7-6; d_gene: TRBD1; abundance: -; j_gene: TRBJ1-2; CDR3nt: TGTGCCAGCAGCTTAACCCGGACAGGGGACGGCTACACCTTC; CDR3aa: CASSLTRTGDGYTF
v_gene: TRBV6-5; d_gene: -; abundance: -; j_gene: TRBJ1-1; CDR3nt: TGTGCCAGCAGTTACTCAGGCAGGGGCACTGAAGCTTTCTTT; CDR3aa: CASSYSGRGTEAFF
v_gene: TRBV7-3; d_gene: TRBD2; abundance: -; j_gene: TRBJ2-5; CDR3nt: TGTGCCAGCAGCTTAAGAGATCCGGGAGGCGCGGGGGCCCAGTACTTC; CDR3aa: CASSLRDPGGAGAQYF
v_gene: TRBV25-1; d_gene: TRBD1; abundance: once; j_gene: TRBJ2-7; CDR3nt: TGTGCCAGCAGCCCCGGGACAGGGTTTTTGTACGAGCAGTACTTC; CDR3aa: CASSPGTGFLYEQYF
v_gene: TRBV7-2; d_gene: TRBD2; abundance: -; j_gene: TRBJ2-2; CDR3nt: TGTGCCAGCAGCTTAGGGGGGGGCACCGGGGAGCTGTTTTTT; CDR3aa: CASSLGGGTGELFF
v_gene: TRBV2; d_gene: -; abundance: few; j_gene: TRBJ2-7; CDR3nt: TGTGCCAGCAGTGAAGAGCGGATCTACGAGCAGTACTTC; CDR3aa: CASSEERIYEQYF
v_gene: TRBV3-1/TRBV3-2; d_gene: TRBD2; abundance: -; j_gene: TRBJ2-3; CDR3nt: TGTGCCAGCAGCCAAGACCGACTAGCGGGACGCCTAATGTCCACAGATACGCAGTATTTT; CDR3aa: CASSQDRLAGRLMSTDTQYF
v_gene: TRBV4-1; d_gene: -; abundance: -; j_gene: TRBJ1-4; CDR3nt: TGCGCCAGCAGCCAAGAGGGAAGACCTGCAACTAATGAAAAACTGTTTTTT; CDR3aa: CASSQEGRPATNEKLFF
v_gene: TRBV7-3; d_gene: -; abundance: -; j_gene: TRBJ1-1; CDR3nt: TGTGCCAGCAGCCTCTCATTAGAGACTGAAGCTTTCTTT; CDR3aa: CASSLSLETEAFF
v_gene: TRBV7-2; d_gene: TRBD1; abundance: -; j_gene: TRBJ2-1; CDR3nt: TGTGCCAGCAGCGCATCGACAGGGGTGGGGAATGAGCAGTTCTTC; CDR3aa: CASSASTGVGNEQFF
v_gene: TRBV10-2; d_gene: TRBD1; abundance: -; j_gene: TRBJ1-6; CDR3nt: TGCGCCACCACGGGACAGACTAATTCACCCCTCCACTTT; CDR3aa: CATTGQTNSPLHF
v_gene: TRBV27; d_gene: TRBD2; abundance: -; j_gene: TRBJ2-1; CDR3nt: TGTGCCAGCAGTTCTCCTAGCGGGGGACTCCCTGGGAATGAGCAGTTCTTC; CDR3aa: CASSSPSGGLPGNEQFF
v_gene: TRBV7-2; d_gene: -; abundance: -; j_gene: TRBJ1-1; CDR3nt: TGTGCCAGCAGCCGCGGAGGGGCGCCGAACACTGAAGCTTTCTTT; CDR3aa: CASSRGGAPNTEAFF
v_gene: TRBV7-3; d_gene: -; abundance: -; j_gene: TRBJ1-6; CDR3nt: TGTGCCAGCAGCTGGTCGACAGGATCGGGGTCACCCCTCCACTTT; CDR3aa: CASSWSTGSGSPLHF
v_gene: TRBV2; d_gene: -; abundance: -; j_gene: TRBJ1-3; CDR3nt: TGTGCCAGCAGTCCAAACTCTGGAAACACCATATATTTT; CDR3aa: CASSPNSGNTIYF
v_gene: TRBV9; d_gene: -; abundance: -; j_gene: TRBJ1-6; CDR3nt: TGTGCCAGCAGCGTAGATCAGGGAGCCATTTCACCCCTCCACTTT; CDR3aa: CASSVDQGAISPLHF
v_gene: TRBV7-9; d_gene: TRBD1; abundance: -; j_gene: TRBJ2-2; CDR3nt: TGTGCCAGCAGACTTCTAGACAGGGGGGACACCGGGGAGCTGTTTTTT; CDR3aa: CASRLLDRGDTGELFF
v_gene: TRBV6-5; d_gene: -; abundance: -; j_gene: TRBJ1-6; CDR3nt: TGTGCCAGCAGCCAGGGCCTTTCACCCCTCCACTTT; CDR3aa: CASSQGLSPLHF
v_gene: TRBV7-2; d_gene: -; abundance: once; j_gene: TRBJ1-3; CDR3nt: TGTGCCAGCAGCCGCGGGGGCGGCTCTGGAAACACCATATATTTT; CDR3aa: CASSRGGGSGNTIYF
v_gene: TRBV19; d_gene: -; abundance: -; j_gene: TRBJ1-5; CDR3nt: TGTGCCTCCTCCGACGGATTTAGCAATCAGCCCCAGCATTTT; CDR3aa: CASSDGFSNQPQHF
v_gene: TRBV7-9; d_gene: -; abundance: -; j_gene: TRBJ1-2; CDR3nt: TGTGCCAGCAGCTTAGATACGGTGGAATCGGAGGGCTACACCTTC; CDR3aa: CASSLDTVESEGYTF
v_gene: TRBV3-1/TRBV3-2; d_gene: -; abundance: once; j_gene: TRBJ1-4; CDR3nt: TGTGCCAGCAGCCAAGTAGGTCAGATGAATGAAAAACTGTTTTTT; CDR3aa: CASSQVGQMNEKLFF
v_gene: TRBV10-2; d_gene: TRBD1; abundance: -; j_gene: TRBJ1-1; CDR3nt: TGCGCCAGCAGTGAGCTCCCGGGACAGGGGTTGAACACTGAAGCTTTCTTT; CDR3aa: CASSELPGQGLNTEAFF
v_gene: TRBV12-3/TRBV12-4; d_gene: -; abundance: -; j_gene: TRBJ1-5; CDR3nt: TGTGCCAGCAGTTTTACCCCCAATCAGCCCCAGCATTTT; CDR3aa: CASSFTPNQPQHF